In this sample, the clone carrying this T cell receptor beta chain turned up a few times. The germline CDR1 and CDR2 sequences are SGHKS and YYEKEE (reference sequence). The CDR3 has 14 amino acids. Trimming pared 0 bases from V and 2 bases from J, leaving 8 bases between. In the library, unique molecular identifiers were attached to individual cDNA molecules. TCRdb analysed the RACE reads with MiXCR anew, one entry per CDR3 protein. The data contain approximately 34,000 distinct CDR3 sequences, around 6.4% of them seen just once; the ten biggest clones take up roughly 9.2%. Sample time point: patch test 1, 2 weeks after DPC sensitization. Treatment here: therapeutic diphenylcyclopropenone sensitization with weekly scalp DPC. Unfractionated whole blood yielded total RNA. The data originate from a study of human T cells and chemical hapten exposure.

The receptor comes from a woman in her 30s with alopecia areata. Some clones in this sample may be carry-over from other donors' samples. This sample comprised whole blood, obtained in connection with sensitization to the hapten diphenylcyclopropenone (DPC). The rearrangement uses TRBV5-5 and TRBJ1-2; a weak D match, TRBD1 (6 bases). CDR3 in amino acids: CASSLVGTNYGYTF. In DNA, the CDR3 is TGTGCCAGCAGCTTGGTTGGGACAAACTATGGCTACACCTTC.